This T cell receptor (beta chain) was captured by sequencing in a study of T cells in Graves' hyperthyroidism and ophthalmopathy. This clonotype was observed at least ten times. From germline, CDR1 is WSHSY and CDR2 SAAADI. The CDR3 length is 15 residues. The germline V and J ends were trimmed by 0 bases and 4 bases, with 12 bases remaining between them. Authors of the study amplified TCR beta CDR3 regions from RNA transcripts. Using the HTBI primer set, a first-round RT-PCR was run on the TCR CDR3. TCRdb fed the multiplex PCR reads into MiXCR, producing one record per CDR3 protein. The sample lists some 340,000 distinct CDR3 sequences; roughly 13% were seen once.

This rearrangement joins TRBV10-2 to TRBJ2-5; tentatively, D is TRBD2 (7 bases). Input material: blood. The sequence derives from a woman aged 40-49 years with Graves' ophthalmopathy. CDR3 in amino acids: CASSESRRGRETQYF. Here the CDR3 DNA reads TGCGCCAGCAGTGAGTCGCGGCGGGGGCGAGAGACCCAGTACTTC.